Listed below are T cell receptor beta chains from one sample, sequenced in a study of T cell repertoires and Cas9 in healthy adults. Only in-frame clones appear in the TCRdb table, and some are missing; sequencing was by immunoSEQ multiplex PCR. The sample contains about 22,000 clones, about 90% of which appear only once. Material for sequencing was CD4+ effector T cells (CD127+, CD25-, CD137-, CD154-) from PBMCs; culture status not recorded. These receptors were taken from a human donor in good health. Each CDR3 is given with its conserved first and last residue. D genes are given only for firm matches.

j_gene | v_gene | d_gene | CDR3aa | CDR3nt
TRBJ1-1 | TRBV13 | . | CASSFLRTEAFF | TGTGCCAGCAGCTTCCTCCGCACTGAAGCTTTCTTT
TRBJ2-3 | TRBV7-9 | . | CASSLGAGPRTDTQYF | TGTGCCAGCAGCTTAGGGGCGGGCCCTCGCACAGATACGCAGTATTTT
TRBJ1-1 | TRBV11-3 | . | CASSLLQNTEAFF | TGTGCCAGCAGCTTACTCCAGAACACTGAAGCTTTCTTT
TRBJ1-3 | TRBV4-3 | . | CASSQDLASGNTIYF | TGCGCCAGCAGCCAAGATTTGGCCTCTGGAAACACCATATATTTT
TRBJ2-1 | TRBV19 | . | CASSISGVPGEQFF | TGTGCCAGTAGTATATCCGGTGTTCCTGGGGAGCAGTTCTTC
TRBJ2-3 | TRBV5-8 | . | CASSLGRAIHQDTQYF | TGTGCCAGCAGCTTGGGGAGGGCAATCCACCAAGATACGCAGTATTTT
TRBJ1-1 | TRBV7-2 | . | CASSLVGRVNTEAFF | TGTGCCAGCAGCTTAGTTGGTCGTGTGAACACTGAAGCTTTCTTT
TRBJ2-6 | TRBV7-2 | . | CASNLAPNSGANVLTF | TGTGCCAGCAACCTGGCCCCAAACTCTGGGGCCAACGTCCTGACTTTC
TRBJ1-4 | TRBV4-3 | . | CASSQEGRATNEKLFF | TGCGCCAGCAGCCAAGAAGGGCGGGCAACTAATGAAAAACTGTTTTTT
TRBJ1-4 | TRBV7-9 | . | CASSDGALRDEKLFF | TGTGCCAGCAGCGACGGGGCTTTGCGGGATGAAAAACTGTTTTTT
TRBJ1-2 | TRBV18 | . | CASSPESNYGYTF | TGTGCCAGCTCACCAGAATCTAACTATGGCTACACCTTC
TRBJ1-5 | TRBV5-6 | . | CASSPSRNQPQHF | TGTGCCAGCAGCCCGTCAAGGAATCAGCCCCAGCATTTT
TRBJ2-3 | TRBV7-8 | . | CASSFQVSPSWDTQYF | TGTGCCAGCAGCTTTCAGGTTTCCCCTTCTTGGGATACGCAGTATTTT
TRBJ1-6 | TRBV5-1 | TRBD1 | CASSVDRGGSPLHF | TGCGCCAGCAGCGTGGACAGGGGAGGTTCACCCCTCCACTTT
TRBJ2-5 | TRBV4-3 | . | CASSENRGGGETQYF | TGCGCCAGCAGTGAGAACCGGGGTGGAGGGGAGACCCAGTACTTC